The clone carrying this T cell receptor (beta chain) has just one count. Sequencing was performed with immunoSEQ multiplex PCR; in TCRdb, only in-frame clones are kept and a portion is missing. The data show more than 150,000 clones, roughly four fifths seen once. This entry comes from a study of blood T cell repertoires in COVID-19. The specimen was peripheral blood. The clonotype was recovered from a woman aged 25-40 years with acute or convalescent COVID-19.

The CDR3 sequence: CASSQGRAYEQYF. CDR3 coding DNA: TGTGCCAGCAGCCAAGGACGGGCCTACGAGCAGTACTTC. This sequence joins TRBV3-1 (or the pseudogene TRBV3-2) and TRBJ2-7; D uncertain. V was pared by 1 base and J by 2 bases, with 6 bases between. This CDR3 is 13 amino acids long. CDR1 and CDR2 from the germline V gene are LGHDT and YNNKEL (reference sequence).